The clone carrying this T cell receptor beta chain has just a few counts. CDR1 and CDR2 (germline): SGHTA, FQGNSA. The CDR3 is 16 residues long. After removal of 5 bases from V and 5 bases from J, the junction contained 11 bases not matched to a gene. This entry belongs to a study of blood T cell repertoires in COVID-19. In the original processing: How many nucleated cells were present was estimated from reference gene primer amplification. Sequencing used immunoSEQ multiplex PCR; TCRdb keeps in-frame clones, though not all of them. V and J calls and clone size are copied from that table; D and trimming were computed from the DNA. This sample has 250,000 to 300,000 clones, with almost 90% found just once.

This clonotype originated in a woman in her thirties with COVID-19, enrolled during active disease. The chain uses TRBV7-2 and TRBJ1-4; 7 bases fit TRBD1. The sample was peripheral blood. The chain's CDR3 is CASSGGTAARNEKLFF. CDR3 DNA sequence: TGTGCCAGCAGCGGGGGGACAGCCGCAAGAAATGAAAAACTGTTTTTT.